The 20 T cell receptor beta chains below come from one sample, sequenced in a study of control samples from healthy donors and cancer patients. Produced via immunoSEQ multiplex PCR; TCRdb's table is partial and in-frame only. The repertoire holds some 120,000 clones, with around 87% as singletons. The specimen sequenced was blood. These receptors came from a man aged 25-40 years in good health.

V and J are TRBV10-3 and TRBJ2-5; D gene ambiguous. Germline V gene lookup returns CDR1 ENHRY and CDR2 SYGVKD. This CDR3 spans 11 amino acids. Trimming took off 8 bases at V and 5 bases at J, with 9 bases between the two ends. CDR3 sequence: CAIGLKETQYF. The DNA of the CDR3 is TGTGCCATCGGTCTTAAGGAGACCCAGTACTTC.

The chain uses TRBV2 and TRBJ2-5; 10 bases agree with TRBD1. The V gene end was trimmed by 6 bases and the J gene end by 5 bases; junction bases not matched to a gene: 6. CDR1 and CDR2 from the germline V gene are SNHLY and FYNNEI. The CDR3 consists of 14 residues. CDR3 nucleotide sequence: TGTGCCAGCAGGGAGACAGGGGGCGCGGAGACCCAGTACTTC. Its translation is CASRETGGAETQYF.

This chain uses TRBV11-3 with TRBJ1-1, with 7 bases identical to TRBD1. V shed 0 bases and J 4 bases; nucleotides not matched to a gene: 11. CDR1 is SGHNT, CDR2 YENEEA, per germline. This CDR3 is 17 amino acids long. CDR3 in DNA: TGTGCCAGCAGCTTAGATTGGGACAGCTCTGGGGGCACTGAAGCTTTCTTT. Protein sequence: CASSLDWDSSGGTEAFF.

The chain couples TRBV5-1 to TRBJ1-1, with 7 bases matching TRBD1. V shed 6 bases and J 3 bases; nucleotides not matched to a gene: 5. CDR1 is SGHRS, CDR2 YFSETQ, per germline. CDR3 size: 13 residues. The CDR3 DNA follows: TGCGCCAGCACCCGGGACAGTCACACTGAAGCTTTCTTT. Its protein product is CASTRDSHTEAFF.

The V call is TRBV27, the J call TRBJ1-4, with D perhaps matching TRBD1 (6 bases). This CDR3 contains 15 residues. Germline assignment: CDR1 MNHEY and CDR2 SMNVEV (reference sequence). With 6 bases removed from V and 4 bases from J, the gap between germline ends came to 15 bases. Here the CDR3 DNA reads TGTGCCAGCAGCTCCGGGACACTCTATAATGAAAAACTGTTTTTT. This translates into CASSSGTLYNEKLFF.

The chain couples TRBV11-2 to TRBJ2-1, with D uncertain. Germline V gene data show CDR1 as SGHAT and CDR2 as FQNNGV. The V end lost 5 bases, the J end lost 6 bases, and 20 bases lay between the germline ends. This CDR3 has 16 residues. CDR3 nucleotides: TGTGCCAGCAGCGTACAACAGAAAGGCTTAGGCAATGAGCAGTTCTTC. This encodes CASSVQQKGLGNEQFF.

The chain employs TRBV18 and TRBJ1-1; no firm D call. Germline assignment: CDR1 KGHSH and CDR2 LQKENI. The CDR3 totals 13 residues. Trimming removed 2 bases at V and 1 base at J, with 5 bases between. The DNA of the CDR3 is TGTGCCAGCTCACCAAACGAGAACACTGAAGCTTTCTTT. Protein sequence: CASSPNENTEAFF.

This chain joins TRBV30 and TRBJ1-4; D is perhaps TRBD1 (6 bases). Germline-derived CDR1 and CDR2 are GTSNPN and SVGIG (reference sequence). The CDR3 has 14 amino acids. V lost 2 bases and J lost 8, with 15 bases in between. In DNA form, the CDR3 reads TGTGCCTGGAGTAGGGGGGCGCGGGAAGAAAAACTGTTTTTT. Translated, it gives CAWSRGAREEKLFF. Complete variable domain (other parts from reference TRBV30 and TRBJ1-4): SQTIHQWPATLVQPVGSPLSLECTVEGTSNPNLYWYRQAAGRGLQLLFYSVGIGQISSEVPQNLSASRPQDRQFILSSKKLLLSDSGFYLCAWSRGAREEKLFFGSGTQLSVL.

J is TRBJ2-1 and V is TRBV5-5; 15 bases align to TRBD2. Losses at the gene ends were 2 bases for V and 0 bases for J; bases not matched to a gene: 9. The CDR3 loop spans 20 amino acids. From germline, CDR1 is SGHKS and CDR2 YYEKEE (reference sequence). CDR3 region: CASSFPQKGLAGGSYNEQFF. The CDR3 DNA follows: TGTGCCAGCAGCTTTCCCCAGAAGGGACTAGCGGGGGGCTCCTACAATGAGCAGTTCTTC. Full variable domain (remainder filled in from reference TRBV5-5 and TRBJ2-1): DAGVTQSPTHLIKTRGQQVTLRCSPISGHKSVSWYQQVLGQGPQFIFQYYEKEERGRGNFPDRFSARQFPNYSSELNVNALLLGDSALYLCASSFPQKGLAGGSYNEQFFGPGTRLTVL.

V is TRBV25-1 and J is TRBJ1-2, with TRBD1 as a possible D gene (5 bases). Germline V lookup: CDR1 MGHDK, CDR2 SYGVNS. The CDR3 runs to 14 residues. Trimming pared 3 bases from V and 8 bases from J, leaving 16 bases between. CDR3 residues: CASSDSGHSGGYTF. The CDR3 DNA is TGTGCCAGCAGTGACTCAGGACATTCGGGCGGCTACACCTTC.

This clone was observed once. CDR3 in DNA: TGTGCCAGCGCCCTGGCAGCGGGGTTTACAGATACGCAGTATTTT. Protein product: CASALAAGFTDTQYF. This chain joins TRBV7-2 and TRBJ2-3; the match to TRBD2 covers 7 bases. The V and J ends lost 8 bases and 3 bases, in that order; junction bases with no gene match: 11. Germline CDR1 and CDR2: SGHTA and FQGNSA. CDR3 length: 15 residues.

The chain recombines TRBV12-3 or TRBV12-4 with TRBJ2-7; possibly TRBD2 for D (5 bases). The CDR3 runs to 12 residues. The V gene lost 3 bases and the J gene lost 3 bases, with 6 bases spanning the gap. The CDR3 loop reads CASSLSGYEQYV. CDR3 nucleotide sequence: TGTGCCAGCAGTTTGAGCGGCTACGAGCAGTACGTC.

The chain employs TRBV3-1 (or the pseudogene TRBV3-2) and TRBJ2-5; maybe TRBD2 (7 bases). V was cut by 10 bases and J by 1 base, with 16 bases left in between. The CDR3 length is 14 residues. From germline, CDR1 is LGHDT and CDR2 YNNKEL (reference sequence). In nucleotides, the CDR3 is TGTGCCACTACCCCAAGGGGGGGCCAAGAGACCCAGTACTTC. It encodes CATTPRGGQETQYF.

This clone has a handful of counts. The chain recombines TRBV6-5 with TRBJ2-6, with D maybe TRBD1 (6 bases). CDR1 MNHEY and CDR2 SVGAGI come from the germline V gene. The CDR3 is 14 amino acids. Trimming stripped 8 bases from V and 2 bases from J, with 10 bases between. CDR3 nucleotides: TGTGCCAGCCTCCGGACAGCTGGGGCCAACGTCCTGACTTTC. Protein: CASLRTAGANVLTF.

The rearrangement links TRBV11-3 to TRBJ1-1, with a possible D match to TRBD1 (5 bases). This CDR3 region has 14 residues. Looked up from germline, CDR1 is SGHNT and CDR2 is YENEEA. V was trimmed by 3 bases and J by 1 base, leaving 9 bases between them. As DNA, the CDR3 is TGTGCCAGCAGCTTGGGGCAGCCGAACACTGAAGCTTTCTTT. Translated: CASSLGQPNTEAFF.

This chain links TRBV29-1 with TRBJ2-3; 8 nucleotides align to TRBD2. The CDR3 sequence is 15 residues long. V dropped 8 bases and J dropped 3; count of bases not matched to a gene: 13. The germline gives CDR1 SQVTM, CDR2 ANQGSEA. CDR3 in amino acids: CSTSSGAGATDTQYF. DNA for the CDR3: TGCAGCACCTCTAGTGGAGCGGGGGCAACAGATACGCAGTATTTT.

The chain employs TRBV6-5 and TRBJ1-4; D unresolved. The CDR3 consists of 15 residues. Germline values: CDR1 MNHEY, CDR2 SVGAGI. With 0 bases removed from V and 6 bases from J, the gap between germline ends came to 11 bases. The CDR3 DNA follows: TGTGCCAGCAGTTACTCGTCTAATAAGGATGAAAAACTGTTTTTT. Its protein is CASSYSSNKDEKLFF.

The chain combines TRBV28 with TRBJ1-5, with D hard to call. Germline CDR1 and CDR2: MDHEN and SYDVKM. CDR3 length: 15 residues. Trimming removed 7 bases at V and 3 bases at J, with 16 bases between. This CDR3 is CASIPVVWHNQPQHF. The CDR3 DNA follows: TGTGCCAGCATCCCGGTAGTTTGGCACAATCAGCCCCAGCATTTT.

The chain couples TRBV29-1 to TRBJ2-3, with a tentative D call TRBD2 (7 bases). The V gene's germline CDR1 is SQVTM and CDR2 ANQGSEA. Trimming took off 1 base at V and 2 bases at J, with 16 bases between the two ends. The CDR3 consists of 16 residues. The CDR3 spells CSVEGVAGDYTDTQYF. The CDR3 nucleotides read TGCAGCGTTGAAGGAGTGGCAGGGGACTACACAGATACGCAGTATTTT.

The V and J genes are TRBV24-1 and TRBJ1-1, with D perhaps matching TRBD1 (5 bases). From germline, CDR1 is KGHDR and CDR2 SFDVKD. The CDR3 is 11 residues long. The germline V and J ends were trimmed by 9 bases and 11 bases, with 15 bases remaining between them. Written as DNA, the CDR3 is TGTGCCACCCGGGACGGAGGGGATGCTTTCTTT. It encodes CATRDGGDAFF.